The sample holds many counts of the clone carrying this T cell receptor beta chain. As yet, its antigen is unknown. Amplified TCR beta CDR3 regions derived from RNA transcripts. RT-PCR in the first round (using the HTBI primer set) targeted the TCR CDR3. TCRdb processed the multiplex PCR reads anew with MiXCR; each CDR3 protein has one entry. The data show a few hundred thousand distinct CDR3 sequences, approximately 16% seen once. Looked up from germline, CDR1 is MNHEY and CDR2 is SVGEGT. The V and J ends lost 5 bases and 2 bases, in that order; junction bases with no gene match: 10. The CDR3 loop spans 16 amino acids. This specimen belongs to a study of T cells in Graves' hyperthyroidism and ophthalmopathy. Study-level results: Most thyroid-expanded clonotypes above 0.001 were also found in blood. Using 13 V-J features, a model discriminated ophthalmopathy from stable hyperthyroidism.

Ophthalmopathy cases met thresholds of Clinical Activity Score at least 3, NOSPECS grade at least 4 and duration under 3 months. Together with thyroid ultrasound, orbital computed tomography, serum thyroxine and TRAb, clinical symptoms were used for diagnoses. This clonotype was sampled from a woman aged 40-49 years with Graves' ophthalmopathy. The chain joins TRBV6-2 or TRBV6-3 to TRBJ2-3, with TRBD2 identical over 7 bases. The sample taken for sequencing was blood. The CDR3: CASSPLGRGYTDTQYF. The CDR3 nucleotides read TGTGCCAGCAGTCCCCTGGGGCGGGGGTACACAGATACGCAGTATTTT.